The 24 T cell receptor beta chains reported below all come from one sample, sequenced in a study of blood T cell repertoires in COVID-19. Method: immunoSEQ multiplex PCR; TCRdb's copy keeps in-frame clones and lacks some. This sample has about 80,000 clones, with around 81% found just once. Specimen: peripheral blood. These receptor sequences come from a human donor in a cohort sampled during active COVID-19.

The V and J genes are TRBV9 and TRBJ1-2; TRBD1 matches 10 bases. Germline CDR1 SGDLS, CDR2 YYNGEE. The length of the CDR3 is 15 residues. V dropped 4 bases and J dropped 1; count of bases not matched to a gene: 4. The CDR3 DNA reads as TGTGCCAGCAGCCCGGGGACAGGGGTTAACTATGGCTACACCTTC. It codes for CASSPGTGVNYGYTF.

This clone was counted once. The V gene is TRBV9, the J gene TRBJ2-7; tentative D call: TRBD1 (5 bases). The ends were cut back, 2 bases at V and 7 bases at J, with 13 bases in the middle. The CDR3 spans 13 residues. Per germline, CDR1 SGDLS and CDR2 YYNGEE. CDR3 sequence (DNA): TGTGCCAGCAGCGTTACAGGATCTGGGGAGCAGTACTTC. It codes for CASSVTGSGEQYF.

The rearrangement joins TRBV4-1 to TRBJ2-5, with D possibly TRBD1 on 6 matching bases. The germline CDR1 and CDR2 sequences are MGHRA and YSYEKL. With 6 bases removed from V and 1 base from J, the gap between germline ends came to 15 bases. The CDR3 extends over 15 amino acids. The CDR3 is CASRDVGGGQETQYF. The CDR3 coding sequence is TGCGCCAGCAGGGACGTTGGGGGCGGCCAAGAGACCCAGTACTTC.

This chain uses TRBV10-3 with TRBJ2-1; 7 positions match TRBD2. This CDR3 is 15 amino acids long. The germline CDR1 and CDR2 sequences are ENHRY and SYGVKD. V shed 1 base and J 5 bases; nucleotides not matched to a gene: 5. The CDR3 loop is CAISELAGRDNEQFF. CDR3 in DNA: TGTGCCATCAGTGAGTTGGCAGGGAGGGACAATGAGCAGTTCTTC.

This chain connects TRBV18 to TRBJ1-1, with D unresolved. CDR3 length equals 13 residues. Germline V gene sequence: CDR1 KGHSH, CDR2 LQKENI. The germline V and J ends were trimmed by 0 bases and 4 bases, with 6 bases remaining between them. The CDR3 coding sequence is TGTGCCAGCTCACCACCGTCGGGCACTGAAGCTTTCTTT. It specifies CASSPPSGTEAFF.

This clone was recorded once. This chain links TRBV18 with TRBJ2-7; a possible D gene is TRBD2 (6 bases). Germline-derived CDR1 and CDR2 are KGHSH and LQKENI. This CDR3 region has 14 residues. Trimming took 2 bases from V and 2 from J, leaving 10 bases between them. The CDR3 is CASSPGGNTYEQYV. CDR3 DNA sequence: TGTGCCAGCTCACCAGGGGGGAACACCTACGAGCAGTACGTC.

This chain links TRBV6-6 with TRBJ2-7, with 9 bases that match TRBD1. Germline V gene data show CDR1 as MNHNY and CDR2 as SVGAGI (reference sequence). The CDR3 has 14 residues. J gave up 6 bases and V 7 bases, and 10 bases lay outside the gene matches. DNA for the CDR3: TGTGCCAGCACCGAAGGGACAGGGCTTTCCGAGCAGTACGTC. Amino acids: CASTEGTGLSEQYV.

V usage is TRBV6-2 or TRBV6-3 and J usage is TRBJ1-2; D is perhaps TRBD1 (5 bases). V dropped 6 bases and J dropped 0 bases, with 11 bases sitting between them. Germline values: CDR1 MNHEY, CDR2 SVGEGT. The CDR3 spans 14 residues. This CDR3 is CASSLEGTNYGYTF. The CDR3, as DNA: TGTGCCAGCAGCCTGGAGGGGACTAACTATGGCTACACCTTC.

This rearrangement joins TRBV7-8 to TRBJ2-3, with D unresolved. CDR3 size: 14 residues. CDR1 is SGHVS and CDR2 is FQNEAQ in the germline V gene. V was cut by 1 base and J by 1 base, with 6 bases left in between. CDR3 loop: CASSLGVGTDTQYF. CDR3 coding DNA: TGTGCCAGCAGCTTAGGTGTCGGCACAGATACGCAGTATTTT.

The J gene is TRBJ2-1, the V gene TRBV11-1, with 11 nucleotides matching TRBD2. CDR3 length: 16 residues. Germline values: CDR1 SGHAT, CDR2 FQDESV (reference sequence). The junction had 7 bases not matched to a gene; V was cut back by 5 bases and J by 4 bases. CDR3 residues: CASSPPTSGEYNEQFF. The CDR3 bases are TGTGCCAGCAGCCCACCGACTAGCGGGGAGTACAATGAGCAGTTCTTC.

The rearrangement uses TRBV18 and TRBJ1-2; no clear D gene. The V end lost 0 bases, the J end lost 13 bases, and 12 bases lay between the germline ends. From germline, CDR1 is KGHSH and CDR2 LQKENI. The CDR3 sequence is 12 residues long. The CDR3 bases are TGTGCCAGCTCACCACCGAGATCCCGGAGCACCTTC. It yields the protein CASSPPRSRSTF.

The genes are TRBV3-1 (or the pseudogene TRBV3-2) and TRBJ1-2, with TRBD1 matching 10 bases. Germline V lookup: CDR1 LGHDT, CDR2 YNNKEL (reference sequence). J was trimmed by 0 bases and V by 0 bases; bases with no gene match: 4. This CDR3 comprises 17 residues. The CDR3 reads CASSQDDRGPANYGYTF. The CDR3 DNA reads TGTGCCAGCAGCCAAGACGACAGGGGGCCGGCTAACTATGGCTACACCTTC.

V and J are TRBV6-2 or TRBV6-3 and TRBJ1-5, with D perhaps matching TRBD1 (6 bases). V was pared by 6 bases and J by 5 bases, with 11 bases between. Germline-derived CDR1 and CDR2 are MNHEY and SVGEGT. CDR3 length: 13 amino acids. The CDR3 region is CASRYREDQPQHF. CDR3 bases: TGTGCCAGCAGGTACAGGGAGGATCAGCCCCAGCATTTT.

The gene calls are TRBV7-9 and TRBJ2-7; 7 nucleotides line up with TRBD2. Germline CDR1 is SEHNR and CDR2 is FQNEAQ (reference sequence). The CDR3 has 16 amino acids. V was clipped by 8 bases and J by 0 bases; unmatched bases: 13. CDR3 bases: TGTGCCAGCGAGGGAGCGGGGCGGGCACGCTCCTACGAGCAGTACGTC. It translates to CASEGAGRARSYEQYV.

The chain links TRBV19 to TRBJ2-6; D not certain. Trimming pared 3 bases from V and 0 bases from J, leaving 6 bases between. There are 15 residues in the CDR3. From germline, CDR1 is LNHDA and CDR2 SQIVND (reference sequence). CDR3 amino acids: CASSIYDSGANVLTF. The CDR3 DNA reads TGTGCCAGTAGTATCTACGACTCTGGGGCCAACGTCCTGACTTTC. Full variable domain (rest looked up from reference TRBV19 and TRBJ2-6): DGGITQSPKYLFRKEGQNVTLSCEQNLNHDAMYWYRQDPGQGLRLIYYSQIVNDFQKGDIAEGYSVSREKKESFPLTVTSAQKNPTAFYLCASSIYDSGANVLTFGAGSRLTVL.

This rearrangement joins TRBV5-1 to TRBJ2-7; possible D gene TRBD2, 7 bases. The CDR3 sequence is 13 residues long. V gave up 6 bases and J gave up 6 bases, with 16 bases separating them. The germline V gene has CDR1 SGHRS and CDR2 YFSETQ. CDR3 sequence (DNA): TGCGCCAGCAACCGTAGGGGGGGCGCCGAGCAGTACTTC. Protein: CASNRRGGAEQYF.

CDR3 loop: CASSLAVLAGEQFF. CDR3 nucleotides: TGTGCCAGCAGCTTAGCCGTCCTAGCGGGTGAGCAGTTCTTC. The rearrangement links TRBV7-2 to TRBJ2-1; TRBD2 matches 8 bases. V shed 0 bases and J 9 bases; nucleotides not matched to a gene: 4. The V gene's germline CDR1 is SGHTA and CDR2 FQGNSA. This CDR3 is built from 14 residues.

The chain carries TRBV28 and TRBJ1-2; possible D gene TRBD1, 5 bases. Germline V gene sequence: CDR1 MDHEN, CDR2 SYDVKM. The CDR3 totals 14 residues. V was shortened by 6 bases and J by 1 base, with 12 bases between the two germline ends. The CDR3 DNA sequence: TGTGCCAGCAGCAGTGACAGCCGTAACTATGGCTACACCTTC. Residues: CASSSDSRNYGYTF.

CDR3 DNA sequence: TGTGCCAGCAGCCGGGAGCTAGCGGGGGGGCTAGCCAAAAACATTCAGTACTTC. Amino acids: CASSRELAGGLAKNIQYF. The chain combines TRBV7-8 with TRBJ2-4, with 12 bases matching TRBD2. CDR1 is SGHVS, CDR2 FQNEAQ, per germline. V trimming: 5 bases; J trimming: 0 bases; junction bases outside the gene matches: 8. The CDR3 runs 18 residues. The complete variable domain, with remaining parts taken from reference TRBV7-8 and TRBJ2-4, reads GAGVSQSPRYKVAKRGQDVALRCDPISGHVSLFWYQQALGQGPEFLTYFQNEAQLDKSGLPSDRFFAERPEGSVSTLKIQRTQQEDSAVYLCASSRELAGGLAKNIQYFGAGTRLSVL.

The chain links TRBV3-1 (or the pseudogene TRBV3-2) to TRBJ1-4, with a weak D call TRBD1 (5 bases). Trimming removed 5 bases at V and 4 bases at J, with 11 bases between. The CDR3 runs 14 residues. Germline-derived CDR1 and CDR2 are LGHDT and YNNKEL (reference sequence). CDR3 sequence: CASSYDSFNEKLFF. The CDR3 DNA reads TGTGCCAGCAGCTACGACAGTTTTAATGAAAAACTGTTTTTT.

The chain employs TRBV18 and TRBJ2-7, with D unresolved. Germline CDR1 KGHSH, CDR2 LQKENI. Trimming removed 6 bases from V and 0 bases from J, with 9 bases in between. This CDR3 is built from 13 residues. The CDR3 here is CASSRASSYEQYV. The CDR3, as DNA: TGTGCCAGCTCCCGCGCGAGCTCCTACGAGCAGTACGTC.

This clone was observed a few times. This sequence joins TRBV29-1 and TRBJ2-1; TRBD2 matches 7 bases. The J segment lost 9 bases and the V segment lost 5 bases, leaving 7 bases of the junction unmatched. This CDR3 is 12 amino acids long. Germline assignment: CDR1 SQVTM and CDR2 ANQGSEA. DNA for the CDR3: TGCAGCGTTACCCACCCGGGAGGTGAGCAGTTCTTC. Protein sequence: CSVTHPGGEQFF.

The chain carries TRBV11-3 and TRBJ1-4; D may be TRBD1 (5 bases). The V end was cut by 4 bases, the J end by 2 bases, with 8 bases between. Germline V CDR1 and CDR2: SGHNT, YENEEA. CDR3 length: 14 residues. The CDR3 protein is CASSSQATNEKLFF. The CDR3 bases are TGTGCCAGCAGCTCACAGGCGACTAATGAAAAACTGTTTTTT.

This chain uses TRBV18 with TRBJ2-3; 7 nucleotides align to TRBD2. The V gene's germline CDR1 is KGHSH and CDR2 LQKENI. V lost 3 bases and J lost 1; bases outside the gene matches: 10. The CDR3 covers 17 residues. The chain's CDR3 is CASSPLVRGGGTDTQYF. The CDR3 bases are TGTGCCAGCTCACCGTTAGTTCGCGGGGGAGGCACAGATACGCAGTATTTT.